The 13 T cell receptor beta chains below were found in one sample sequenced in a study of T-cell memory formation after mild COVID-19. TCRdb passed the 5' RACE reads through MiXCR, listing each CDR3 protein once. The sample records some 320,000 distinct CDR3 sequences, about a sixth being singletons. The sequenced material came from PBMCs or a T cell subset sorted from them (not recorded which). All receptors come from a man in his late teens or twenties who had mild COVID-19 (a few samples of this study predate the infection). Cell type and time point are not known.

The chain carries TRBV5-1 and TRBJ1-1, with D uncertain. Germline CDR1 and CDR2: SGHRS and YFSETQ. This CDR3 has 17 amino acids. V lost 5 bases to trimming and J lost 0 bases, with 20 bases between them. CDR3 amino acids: CASSSSPTETMNTEAFF. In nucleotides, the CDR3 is TGCGCCAGCAGTTCATCCCCGACGGAAACTATGAACACTGAAGCTTTCTTT.

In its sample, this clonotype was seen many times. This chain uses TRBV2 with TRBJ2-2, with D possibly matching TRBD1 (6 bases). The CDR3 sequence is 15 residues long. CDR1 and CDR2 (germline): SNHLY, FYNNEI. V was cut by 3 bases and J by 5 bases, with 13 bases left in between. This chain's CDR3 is CASSDHRAETGELFF. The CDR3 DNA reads TGTGCCAGCAGTGACCACAGGGCTGAGACCGGGGAGCTGTTTTTT.

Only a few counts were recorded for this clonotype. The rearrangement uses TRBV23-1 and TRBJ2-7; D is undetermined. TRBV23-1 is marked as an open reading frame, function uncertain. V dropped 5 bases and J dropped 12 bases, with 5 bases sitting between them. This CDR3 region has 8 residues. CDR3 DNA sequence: TGCGCCAGCAGTTTGCCGTACGTC. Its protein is CASSLPYV.

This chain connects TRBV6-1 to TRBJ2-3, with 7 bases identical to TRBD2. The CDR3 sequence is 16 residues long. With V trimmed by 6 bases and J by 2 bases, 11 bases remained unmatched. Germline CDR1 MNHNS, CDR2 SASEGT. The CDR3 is CASSWSTGGYTDTQYF. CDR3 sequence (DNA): TGTGCCAGCAGCTGGTCTACGGGGGGATACACAGATACGCAGTATTTT.

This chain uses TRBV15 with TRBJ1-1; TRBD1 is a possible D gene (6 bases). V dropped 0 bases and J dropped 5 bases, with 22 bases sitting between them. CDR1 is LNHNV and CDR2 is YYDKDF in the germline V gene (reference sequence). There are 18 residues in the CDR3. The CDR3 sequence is CATSRDLVWGQGRTEAFF. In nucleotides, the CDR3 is TGTGCCACCAGCAGAGATCTAGTCTGGGGGCAGGGTCGGACTGAAGCTTTCTTT.

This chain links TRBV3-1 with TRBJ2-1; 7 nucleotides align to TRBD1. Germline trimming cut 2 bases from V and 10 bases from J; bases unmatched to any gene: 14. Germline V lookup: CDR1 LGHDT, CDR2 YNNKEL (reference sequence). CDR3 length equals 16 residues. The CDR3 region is CASSQLPGDRILEQFF. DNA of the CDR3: TGTGCCAGCAGCCAACTTCCCGGGGACAGAATATTAGAGCAGTTCTTC.

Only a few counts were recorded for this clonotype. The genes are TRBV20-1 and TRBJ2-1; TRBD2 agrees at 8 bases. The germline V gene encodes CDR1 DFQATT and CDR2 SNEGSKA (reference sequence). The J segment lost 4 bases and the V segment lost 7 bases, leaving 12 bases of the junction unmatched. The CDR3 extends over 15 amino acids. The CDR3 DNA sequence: TGCAGTGGAAGCCCGGGAGGGCAACCTTACAATGAGCAGTTCTTC. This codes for CSGSPGGQPYNEQFF.

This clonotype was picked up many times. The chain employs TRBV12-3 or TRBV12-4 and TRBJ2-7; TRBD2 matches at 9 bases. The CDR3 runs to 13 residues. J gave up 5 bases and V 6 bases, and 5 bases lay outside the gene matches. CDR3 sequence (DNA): TGTGCCAGCAGGCCTAGCGGGGAACACGAGCAGTACTTC. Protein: CASRPSGEHEQYF.

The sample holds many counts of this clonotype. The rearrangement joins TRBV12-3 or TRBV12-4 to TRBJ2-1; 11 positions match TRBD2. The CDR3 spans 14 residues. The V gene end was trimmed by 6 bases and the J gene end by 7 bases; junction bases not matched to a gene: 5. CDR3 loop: CASRLAGAVNEQFF. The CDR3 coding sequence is TGTGCCAGCAGACTAGCGGGGGCTGTTAATGAGCAGTTCTTC.

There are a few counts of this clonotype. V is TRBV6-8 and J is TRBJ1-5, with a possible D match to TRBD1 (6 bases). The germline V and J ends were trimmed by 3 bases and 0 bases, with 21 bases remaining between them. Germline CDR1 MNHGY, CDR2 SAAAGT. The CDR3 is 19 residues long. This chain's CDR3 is CASSYHGQRPGSSNQPQHF. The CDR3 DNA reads TGTGCCAGCAGTTATCACGGACAGCGTCCCGGGAGTAGCAATCAGCCCCAGCATTTT.

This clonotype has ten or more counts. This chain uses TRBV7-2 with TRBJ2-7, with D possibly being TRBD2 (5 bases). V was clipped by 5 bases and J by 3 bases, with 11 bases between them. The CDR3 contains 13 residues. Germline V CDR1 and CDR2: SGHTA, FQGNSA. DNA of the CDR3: TGTGCCAGCAGCCGGGAACCGTACTACGAGCAGTACGTC. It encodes CASSREPYYEQYV.

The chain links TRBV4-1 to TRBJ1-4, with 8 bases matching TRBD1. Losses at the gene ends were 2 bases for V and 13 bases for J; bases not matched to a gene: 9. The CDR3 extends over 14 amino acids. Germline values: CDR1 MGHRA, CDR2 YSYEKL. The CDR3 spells CASSQQQGDSRLFF. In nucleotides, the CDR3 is TGCGCCAGCAGCCAACAACAGGGGGATAGCCGACTGTTTTTT.

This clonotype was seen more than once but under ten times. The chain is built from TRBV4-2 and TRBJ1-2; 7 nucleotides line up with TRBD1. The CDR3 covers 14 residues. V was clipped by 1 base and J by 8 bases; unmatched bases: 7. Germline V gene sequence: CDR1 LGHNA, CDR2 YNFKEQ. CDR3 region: CASSQGDSRRGYTF. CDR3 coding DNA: TGTGCCAGCAGCCAAGGGGACAGTCGGAGGGGCTACACCTTC.